This T cell receptor beta chain was recovered during a study of Ad26.COV2.S vaccination and SARS-CoV-2 variants. Treatment reported: approximately 18 received Ad26.COV2.S at low or high dose, single or two shots; 5 received placebo; per-sample allocation not given. After the first vaccine or placebo injection, samples were drawn on day 63. This table comes from immunoSEQ multiplex PCR, and its TCRdb copy is limited to in-frame clones, with some not included. The table records over 250,000 clones, approximately 89% of them present only once. The V gene's germline CDR1 is KGHDR and CDR2 SFDVKD. J lost 2 bases, V lost 3 bases, and 15 bases had no gene match. This CDR3 is built from 19 residues.

This chain joins TRBV24-1 and TRBJ2-7; 10 positions agree with TRBD1. This receptor was obtained from a person between 18 and 65 years old who received the Ad26.COV2.S COVID-19 vaccine or a placebo. Sequencing used peripheral blood, obtained in a trial of Ad26.COV2.S vaccine versus placebo. CDR3 sequence reads: CATSDGPLAGTGETYEQYF. CDR3 DNA: TGTGCCACCAGTGATGGGCCCTTAGCTGGGACAGGGGAAACCTACGAGCAGTACTTC.